A selection of T cell receptor beta chains follows, all from one sample in a study of T cell responses to AZD1222 COVID-19 vaccine. Clones were read by immunoSEQ multiplex PCR, and TCRdb kept only the in-frame ones, dropping some. The data show more than 90,000 clones, 80% to 90% seen once. This material consisted of peripheral blood, taken 28 days after the second AZD1222 dose. Every receptor here comes from an adult who received the AZD1222 COVID-19 vaccine. Each CDR3 is given with its conserved first and last residue. A D gene is named only where the DNA matches it firmly. Clone size is stated in some rows and not others, as once, few, many or a class when expanded.

-	TRBV27	TRBD2	TRBJ2-3	CASSLSIWLAGGPRTDTQYF	TGTGCCAGCAGTTTATCGATATGGCTAGCGGGGGGGCCCCGCACAGATACGCAGTATTTT
-	TRBV4-2	TRBD1	TRBJ1-2	CASSQAFRQGTEYTF	TGTGCCAGCAGCCAAGCATTCCGACAGGGTACGGAATACACCTTC
-	TRBV5-1	-	TRBJ2-1	CASSPPLATEQFF	TGCGCCAGCAGCCCTCCCCTAGCGACTGAGCAGTTCTTC
once	TRBV29-1	-	TRBJ2-5	CSVGSETQYF	TGCAGCGTTGGGAGTGAGACCCAGTACTTC
-	TRBV11-2	-	TRBJ2-3	CASSLAPPGQTDTQYF	TGTGCCAGCAGCCTAGCCCCCCCAGGGCAAACAGATACGCAGTATTTT
few	TRBV5-1	-	TRBJ2-1	CASSPRGGTYEQFF	TGCGCCAGCAGCCCCAGGGGGGGGACTTACGAGCAGTTCTTC
once	TRBV6-2/TRBV6-3	-	TRBJ2-5	CASSWTQGHQETQYF	TGTGCCAGCAGCTGGACCCAGGGACACCAAGAGACCCAGTACTTC
-	TRBV19	-	TRBJ1-1	CASSIPTAMNTEAFF	TGTGCCAGTAGTATCCCGACGGCTATGAACACTGAAGCTTTCTTT
-	TRBV15	-	TRBJ2-6	CATSKVGQFSGANVLTF	TGTGCCACCAGTAAAGTAGGACAGTTCTCTGGGGCCAACGTCCTGACTTTC
-	TRBV30	TRBD1	TRBJ2-6	CAWYRGRFSSGANVLTF	TGTGCCTGGTACAGGGGGCGCTTTTCCTCTGGGGCCAACGTCCTGACTTTC
-	TRBV27	-	TRBJ2-2	CASILSYNTGELFF	TGTGCCAGCATCCTCAGCTACAACACCGGGGAGCTGTTTTTT
-	TRBV5-6	TRBD2	TRBJ2-1	CASSPGLAGLQFF	TGTGCCAGCAGCCCGGGACTAGCGGGACTCCAGTTCTTC
-	TRBV7-9	-	TRBJ1-4	CASSPGQSNEKLFF	TGTGCCAGCAGCCCAGGACAGTCTAATGAAAAACTGTTTTTT
-	TRBV4-2	TRBD1	TRBJ1-2	CASSQARTGDYGYTF	TGTGCCAGCAGCCAAGCTCGGACAGGGGACTATGGCTACACCTTC
-	TRBV9	TRBD1	TRBJ2-5	CASSMTPGQGETQYF	TGTGCCAGCAGCATGACCCCTGGACAGGGTGAGACCCAGTACTTC
-	TRBV2	-	TRBJ2-7	CASSEWGEVYEQYF	TGTGCCAGCAGTGAATGGGGGGAAGTGTACGAGCAGTACTTC
-	TRBV5-4	-	TRBJ1-1	CASSQQGTEAFF	TGTGCCAGCAGCCAACAAGGAACTGAAGCTTTCTTT